This TCR beta chain emerged from a study of response to subunit inactivated influenza vaccine. TCRdb analysed the RT-PCR reads with MiXCR anew, one entry per CDR3 protein. The data contain 400,000 to 650,000 distinct CDR3 sequences, 6.5% to 8% of them singletons. Germline values: CDR1 DFQATT, CDR2 SNEGSKA (reference sequence). The CDR3 has 15 residues. Between the trimmed V and J ends, which lost 5 bases and 0 bases, there was a span of 14 bases. The source of this sequence is a man aged 50 to 69 who received an inactivated influenza vaccine. This chain connects TRBV20-1 to TRBJ2-4; possible D gene TRBD1, 5 bases. Sequencing used PBMCs from blood, obtained about 23 months after vaccination. CDR3 DNA sequence: TGCAGTGCTGGACCCAGGGAAATAGCCAAAAACATTCAGTACTTC. Translation gives CSAGPREIAKNIQYF.